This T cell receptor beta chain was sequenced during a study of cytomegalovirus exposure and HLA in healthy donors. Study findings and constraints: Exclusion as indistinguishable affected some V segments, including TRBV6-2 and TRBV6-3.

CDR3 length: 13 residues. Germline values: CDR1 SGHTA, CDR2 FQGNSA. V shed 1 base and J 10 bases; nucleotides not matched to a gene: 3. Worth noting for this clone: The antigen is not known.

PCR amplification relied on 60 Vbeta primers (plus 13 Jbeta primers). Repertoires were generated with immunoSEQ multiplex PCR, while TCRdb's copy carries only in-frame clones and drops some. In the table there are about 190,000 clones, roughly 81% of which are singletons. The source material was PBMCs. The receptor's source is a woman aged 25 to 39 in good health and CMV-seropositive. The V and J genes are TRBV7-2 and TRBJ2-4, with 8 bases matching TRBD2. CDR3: CASSLGLATIQYF. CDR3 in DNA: TGTGCCAGCAGCTTAGGACTAGCGACGATTCAGTACTTC.